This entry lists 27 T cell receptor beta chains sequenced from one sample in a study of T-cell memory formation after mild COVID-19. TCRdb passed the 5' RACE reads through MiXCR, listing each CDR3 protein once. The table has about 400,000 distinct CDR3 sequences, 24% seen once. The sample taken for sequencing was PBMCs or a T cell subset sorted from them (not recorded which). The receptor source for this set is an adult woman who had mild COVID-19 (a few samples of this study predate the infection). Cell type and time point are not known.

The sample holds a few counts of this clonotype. The CDR3 reads CASSIGTGIQETQYF. The CDR3 bases are TGTGCCAGTAGTATAGGTACAGGGATCCAAGAGACCCAGTACTTC. The gene calls are TRBV19 and TRBJ2-5; tentatively, D is TRBD1 (6 bases). The V and J ends lost 1 base and 1 base respectively, with 10 bases between them. This CDR3 spans 15 amino acids. Germline V lookup: CDR1 LNHDA, CDR2 SQIVND (reference sequence).

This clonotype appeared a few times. CDR3 sequence: CASSLNRGYNEQFF. CDR3 DNA: TGTGCCAGCAGCTTAAACAGGGGCTACAATGAGCAGTTCTTC. The chain recombines TRBV7-9 with TRBJ2-1; 7 bases match TRBD1. CDR1 and CDR2 (germline): SEHNR, FQNEAQ (reference sequence). The CDR3 is made up of 14 amino acids. The V and J ends lost 2 bases and 3 bases, in that order; junction bases with no gene match: 1.

CDR3 bases: TGCAGTGCTCGGGACAGCCTGATTAACTATGGCTACACCTTC. Protein sequence: CSARDSLINYGYTF. J is TRBJ1-2 and V is TRBV20-1, with 7 bases that match TRBD1. In germline, CDR1 is DFQATT, CDR2 SNEGSKA (reference sequence). Trimming took 5 bases from V and 1 from J; bases not matched to a gene: 7. The CDR3 spans 14 residues.

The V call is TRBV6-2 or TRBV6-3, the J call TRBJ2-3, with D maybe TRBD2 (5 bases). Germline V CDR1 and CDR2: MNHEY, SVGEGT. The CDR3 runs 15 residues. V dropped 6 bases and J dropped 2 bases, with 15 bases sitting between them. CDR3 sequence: CASSHPQRLTDTQYF. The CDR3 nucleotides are TGTGCCAGCAGCCACCCCCAGCGGCTCACAGATACGCAGTATTTT.

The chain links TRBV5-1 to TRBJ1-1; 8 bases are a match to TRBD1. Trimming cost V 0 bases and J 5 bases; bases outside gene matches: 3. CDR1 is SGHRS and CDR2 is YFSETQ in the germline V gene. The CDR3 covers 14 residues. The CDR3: CASSLDRGATEAFF. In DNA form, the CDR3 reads TGCGCCAGCAGCTTGGACAGGGGGGCAACTGAAGCTTTCTTT.

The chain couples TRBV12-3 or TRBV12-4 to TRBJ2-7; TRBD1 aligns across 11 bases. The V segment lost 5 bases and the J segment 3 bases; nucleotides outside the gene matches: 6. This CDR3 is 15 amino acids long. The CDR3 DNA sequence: TGTGCCAGCAGTGGTCGGGACAGGGGGTTCTACGAGCAGTACTTC. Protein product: CASSGRDRGFYEQYF.

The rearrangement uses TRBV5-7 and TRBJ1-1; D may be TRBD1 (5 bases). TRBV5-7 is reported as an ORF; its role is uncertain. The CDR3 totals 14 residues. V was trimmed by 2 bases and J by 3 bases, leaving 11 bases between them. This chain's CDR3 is CASSFDPGDTEAFF. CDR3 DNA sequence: TGTGCCAGCAGCTTTGACCCGGGGGACACTGAAGCTTTCTTT.

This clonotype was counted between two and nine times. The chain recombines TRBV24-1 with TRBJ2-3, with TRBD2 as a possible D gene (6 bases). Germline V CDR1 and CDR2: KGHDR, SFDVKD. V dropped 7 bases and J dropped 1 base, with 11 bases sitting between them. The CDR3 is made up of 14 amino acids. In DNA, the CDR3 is TGTGCCACCAGGGGACTGGGGCGCACAGATACGCAGTATTTT. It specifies CATRGLGRTDTQYF.

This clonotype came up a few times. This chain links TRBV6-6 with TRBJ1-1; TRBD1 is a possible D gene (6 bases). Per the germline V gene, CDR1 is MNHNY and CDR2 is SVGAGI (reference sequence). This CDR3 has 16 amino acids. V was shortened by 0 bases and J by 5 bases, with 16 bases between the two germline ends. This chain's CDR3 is CASSYSGRGRVTEAFF. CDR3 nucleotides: TGTGCCAGCAGTTACTCCGGCAGGGGAAGGGTAACTGAAGCTTTCTTT.

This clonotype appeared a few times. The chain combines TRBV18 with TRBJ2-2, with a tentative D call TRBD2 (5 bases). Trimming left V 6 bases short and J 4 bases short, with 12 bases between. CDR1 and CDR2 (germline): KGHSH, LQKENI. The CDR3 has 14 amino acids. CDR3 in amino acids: CASSGKGATGELFF. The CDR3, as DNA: TGTGCCAGCTCGGGAAAGGGAGCCACCGGGGAGCTGTTTTTT.

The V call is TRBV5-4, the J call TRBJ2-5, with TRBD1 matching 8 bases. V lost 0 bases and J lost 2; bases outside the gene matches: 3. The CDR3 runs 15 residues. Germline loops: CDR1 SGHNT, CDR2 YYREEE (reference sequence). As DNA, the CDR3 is TGTGCCAGCAGCTTGGGACAGGGGACTCAAGAGACCCAGTACTTC. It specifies CASSLGQGTQETQYF.

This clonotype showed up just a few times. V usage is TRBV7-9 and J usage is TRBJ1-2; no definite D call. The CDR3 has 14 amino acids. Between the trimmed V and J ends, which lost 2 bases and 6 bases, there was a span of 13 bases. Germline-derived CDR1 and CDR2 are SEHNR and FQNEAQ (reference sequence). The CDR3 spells CASSLIGGNDGYTF. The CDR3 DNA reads TGTGCCAGCAGCTTAATAGGAGGAAACGATGGCTACACCTTC.

The CDR3 DNA reads TGCGCCAGCAGCCCCCGACACGGATACACTGAAGCTTTCTTT. Translated: CASSPRHGYTEAFF. J is TRBJ1-1 and V is TRBV4-1, with D hard to call. Trimming removed 4 bases from V and 3 bases from J, with 12 bases in between. CDR3 length: 14 amino acids. Germline-derived CDR1 and CDR2 are MGHRA and YSYEKL.

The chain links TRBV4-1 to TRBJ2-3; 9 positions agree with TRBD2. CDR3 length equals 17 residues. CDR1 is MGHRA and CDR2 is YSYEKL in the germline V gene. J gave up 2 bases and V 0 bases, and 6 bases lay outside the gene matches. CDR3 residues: CASSQDGLAGHTDTQYF. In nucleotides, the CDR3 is TGCGCCAGCAGCCAAGATGGGCTAGCGGGGCACACAGATACGCAGTATTTT.

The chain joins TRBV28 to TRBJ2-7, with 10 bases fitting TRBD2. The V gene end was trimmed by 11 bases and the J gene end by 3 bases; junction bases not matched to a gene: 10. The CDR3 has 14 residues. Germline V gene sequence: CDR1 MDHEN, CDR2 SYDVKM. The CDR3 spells CASLAGGLGYEQYF. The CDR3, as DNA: TGTGCCTCTTTAGCGGGAGGCTTGGGCTACGAGCAGTACTTC.

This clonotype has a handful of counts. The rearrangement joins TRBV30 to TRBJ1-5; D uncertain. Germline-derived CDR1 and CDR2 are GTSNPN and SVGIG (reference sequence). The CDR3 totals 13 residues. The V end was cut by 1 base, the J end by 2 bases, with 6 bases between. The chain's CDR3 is CAWSDLGNQPQHF. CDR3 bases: TGTGCCTGGAGTGATTTGGGCAATCAGCCCCAGCATTTT.

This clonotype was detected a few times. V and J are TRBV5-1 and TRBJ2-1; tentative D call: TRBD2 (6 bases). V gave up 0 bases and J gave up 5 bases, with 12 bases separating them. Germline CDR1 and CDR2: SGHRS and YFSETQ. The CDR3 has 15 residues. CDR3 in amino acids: CASSLGTTQDNEQFF. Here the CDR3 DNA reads TGCGCCAGCAGCTTGGGGACTACGCAGGACAATGAGCAGTTCTTC.

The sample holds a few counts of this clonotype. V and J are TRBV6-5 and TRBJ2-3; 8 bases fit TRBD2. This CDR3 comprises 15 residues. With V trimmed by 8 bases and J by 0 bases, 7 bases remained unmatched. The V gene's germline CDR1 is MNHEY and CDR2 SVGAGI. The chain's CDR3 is CASGRLATSTDTQYF. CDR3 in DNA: TGTGCCAGCGGGAGACTAGCGACTAGCACAGATACGCAGTATTTT.

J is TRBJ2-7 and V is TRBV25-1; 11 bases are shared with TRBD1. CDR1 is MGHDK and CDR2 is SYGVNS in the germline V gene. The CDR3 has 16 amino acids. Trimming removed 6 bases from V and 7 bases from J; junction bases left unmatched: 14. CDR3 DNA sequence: TGTGCCAGCAGCAATTCCGGGACAGGGGGATCTGAGGAGCAGTACTTC. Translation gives CASSNSGTGGSEEQYF.

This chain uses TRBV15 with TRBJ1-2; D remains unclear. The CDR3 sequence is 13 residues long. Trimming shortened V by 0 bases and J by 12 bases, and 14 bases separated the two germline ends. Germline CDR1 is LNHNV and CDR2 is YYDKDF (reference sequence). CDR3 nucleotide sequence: TGTGCCACCAGCAGAGATCGTCTGAGGATGCACACCTTC. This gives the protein CATSRDRLRMHTF.

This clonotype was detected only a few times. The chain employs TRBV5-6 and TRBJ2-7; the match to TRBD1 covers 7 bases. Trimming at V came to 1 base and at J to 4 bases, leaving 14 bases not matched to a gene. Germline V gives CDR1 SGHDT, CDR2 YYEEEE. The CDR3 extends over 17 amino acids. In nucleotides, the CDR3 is TGTGCCAGCAGCTTGTCGGGGCCAGCGACAGGGACGTACGAGCAGTACTTC. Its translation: CASSLSGPATGTYEQYF.

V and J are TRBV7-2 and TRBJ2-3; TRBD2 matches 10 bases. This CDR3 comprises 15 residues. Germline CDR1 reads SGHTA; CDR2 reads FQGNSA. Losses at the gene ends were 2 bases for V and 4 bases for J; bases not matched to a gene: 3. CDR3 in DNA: TGTGCCAGCAGCTTAATGCTAGCGGGAGCAGATACGCAGTATTTT. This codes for CASSLMLAGADTQYF. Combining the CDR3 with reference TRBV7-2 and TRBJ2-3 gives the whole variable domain GAGVSQSPSNKVTEKGKDVELRCDPISGHTALYWYRQSLGQGLEFLIYFQGNSAPDKSGLPSDRFSAERTGGSVSTLTIQRTQQEDSAVYLCASSLMLAGADTQYFGPGTRLTVL.

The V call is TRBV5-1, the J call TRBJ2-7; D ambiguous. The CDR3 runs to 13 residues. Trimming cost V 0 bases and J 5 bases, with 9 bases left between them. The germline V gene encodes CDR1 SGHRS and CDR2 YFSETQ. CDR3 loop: CASSLEVENEQYF. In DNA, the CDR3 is TGCGCCAGCAGCTTGGAGGTGGAAAACGAGCAGTACTTC. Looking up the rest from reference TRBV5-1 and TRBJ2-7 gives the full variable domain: KAGVTQTPRYLIKTRGQQVTLSCSPISGHRSVSWYQQTPGQGLQFLFEYFSETQRNKGNFPGRFSGRQFSNSRSEMNVSTLELGDSALYLCASSLEVENEQYFGPGTRLTVT.

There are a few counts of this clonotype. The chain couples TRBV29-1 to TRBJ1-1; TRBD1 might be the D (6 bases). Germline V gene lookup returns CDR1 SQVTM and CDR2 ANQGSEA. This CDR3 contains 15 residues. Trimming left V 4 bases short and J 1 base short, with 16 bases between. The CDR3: CSVGHLGGRNTEAFF. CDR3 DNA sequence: TGCAGCGTTGGCCATTTGGGGGGGCGGAACACTGAAGCTTTCTTT.

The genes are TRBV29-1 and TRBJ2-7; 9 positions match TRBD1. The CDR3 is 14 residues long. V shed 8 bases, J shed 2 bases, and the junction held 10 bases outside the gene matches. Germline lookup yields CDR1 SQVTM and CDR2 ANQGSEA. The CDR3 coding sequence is TGCAGCCCCCGAACCGGGACAGGGACCTACGAGCAGTACTTC. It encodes CSPRTGTGTYEQYF.

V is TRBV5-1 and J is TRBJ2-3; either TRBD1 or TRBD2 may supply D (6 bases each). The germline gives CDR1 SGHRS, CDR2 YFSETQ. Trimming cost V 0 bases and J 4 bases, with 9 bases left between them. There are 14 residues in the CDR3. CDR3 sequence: CASSLEGGADTQYF. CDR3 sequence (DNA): TGCGCCAGCAGCTTGGAGGGGGGAGCAGATACGCAGTATTTT.

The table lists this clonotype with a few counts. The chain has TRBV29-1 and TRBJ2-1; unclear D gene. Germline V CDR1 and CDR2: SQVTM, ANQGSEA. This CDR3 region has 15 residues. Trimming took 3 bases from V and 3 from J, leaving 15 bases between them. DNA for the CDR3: TGCAGCGTTGACGCCCGGGCGAGGTTCTACAATGAGCAGTTCTTC. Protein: CSVDARARFYNEQFF.